Listed below are T cell receptor beta chains from one sample, sequenced in a study of blood T cells in healthy people across ages. MiXCR, applied by TCRdb to the 5' RACE reads, yields one record per CDR3 protein. The sample consists of 1.4 million to 1.5 million distinct CDR3 sequences, about 43% of them appearing once. The sequenced sample consisted of blood. These receptors came from a woman aged 18-35 years in good health. Both conserved end residues are part of each CDR3. A D gene is named only where the DNA matches it firmly. Clone size is given for some rows only: seen once, a few or many times, or a class if the clone is expanded.

D gene: .; V gene: TRBV2; clone size: .; J gene: TRBJ1-2; CDR3 protein: CASSVSAGYAGYTF; CDR3 DNA: TGTGCCAGCAGTGTCTCGGCAGGCTATGCGGGCTACACCTTC
D gene: .; V gene: TRBV20-1; clone size: once; J gene: TRBJ1-4; CDR3 protein: CSAKSPNEKLFF; CDR3 DNA: TGCAGTGCTAAGTCCCCCAATGAAAAACTGTTTTTT
D gene: .; V gene: TRBV6-5; clone size: .; J gene: TRBJ2-4; CDR3 protein: CASSSLGWAKNIQYF; CDR3 DNA: TGTGCCAGCAGCTCCCTGGGGTGGGCCAAAAACATTCAGTACTTC
D gene: TRBD1; V gene: TRBV12-3/TRBV12-4; clone size: .; J gene: TRBJ2-4; CDR3 protein: CASSFGGQINIQYF; CDR3 DNA: TGTGCCAGCAGTTTTGGGGGACAGATAAACATTCAGTACTTC
D gene: .; V gene: TRBV5-1; clone size: .; J gene: TRBJ2-5; CDR3 protein: CASSSLSGTRQETQYF; CDR3 DNA: TGCGCCAGCAGCTCACTCTCCGGGACTCGACAGGAGACCCAGTACTTC
D gene: .; V gene: TRBV11-2; clone size: few; J gene: TRBJ2-5; CDR3 protein: CASSLPRAQETQYF; CDR3 DNA: TGTGCCAGCAGCTTACCCCGGGCCCAAGAGACCCAGTACTTC
D gene: .; V gene: TRBV6-6; clone size: few; J gene: TRBJ2-3; CDR3 protein: CASSYSGGLTDTQYF; CDR3 DNA: TGTGCCAGCAGTTACTCTGGCGGCCTCACAGATACGCAGTATTTT
D gene: .; V gene: TRBV5-1; clone size: once; J gene: TRBJ2-7; CDR3 protein: CASSAIKKDSYEQYF; CDR3 DNA: TGCGCCAGCAGCGCCATTAAGAAGGATTCCTACGAGCAGTACTTC
D gene: .; V gene: TRBV20-1; clone size: few; J gene: TRBJ2-1; CDR3 protein: CSAVEGGSYNEQFF; CDR3 DNA: TGCAGTGCCGTAGAAGGCGGCTCCTACAATGAGCAGTTCTTC
D gene: .; V gene: TRBV24-1; clone size: .; J gene: TRBJ2-1; CDR3 protein: CATSDLPNTTTGSSYNEQFF; CDR3 DNA: TGTGCCACCAGTGATTTACCCAATACGACAACGGGAAGCTCCTACAATGAGCAGTTCTTC
D gene: .; V gene: TRBV7-8; clone size: .; J gene: TRBJ1-1; CDR3 protein: CASSSPGDTEAFF; CDR3 DNA: TGTGCCAGCAGCTCCCCCGGGGACACTGAAGCTTTCTTT
D gene: .; V gene: TRBV3-1; clone size: .; J gene: TRBJ1-2; CDR3 protein: CASSQDRFPRGYTF; CDR3 DNA: TGTGCCAGCAGCCAAGATAGGTTCCCGAGGGGCTACACCTTC
D gene: .; V gene: TRBV20-1; clone size: .; J gene: TRBJ1-1; CDR3 protein: CSATEAFF; CDR3 DNA: TGCAGTGCCACTGAAGCTTTCTTT
D gene: TRBD1; V gene: TRBV4-1; clone size: .; J gene: TRBJ2-7; CDR3 protein: CASSPVQGALEQYF; CDR3 DNA: TGCGCCAGCAGCCCAGTACAGGGGGCGCTTGAGCAGTACTTC
D gene: .; V gene: TRBV5-1; clone size: .; J gene: TRBJ2-3; CDR3 protein: CASSHSPEYPTQYF; CDR3 DNA: TGCGCCAGCAGCCACTCTCCGGAGTATCCCACGCAGTATTTT
D gene: TRBD2; V gene: TRBV28; clone size: few; J gene: TRBJ2-3; CDR3 protein: CASSFPPSGWSTDTQYF; CDR3 DNA: TGTGCCAGCAGTTTTCCCCCTAGCGGGTGGAGCACAGATACGCAGTATTTT
D gene: .; V gene: TRBV3-1; clone size: .; J gene: TRBJ1-1; CDR3 protein: CASSPRALLNTEAFF; CDR3 DNA: TGTGCCAGCAGCCCCCGTGCCTTATTGAACACTGAAGCTTTCTTT
D gene: TRBD2; V gene: TRBV20-1; clone size: .; J gene: TRBJ2-5; CDR3 protein: CSAQDSRGGETQYF; CDR3 DNA: TGCAGTGCTCAGGACTCAAGGGGAGGGGAGACCCAGTACTTC
D gene: TRBD2; V gene: TRBV12-3/TRBV12-4; clone size: few; J gene: TRBJ2-3; CDR3 protein: CASSALGLASTDTQYF; CDR3 DNA: TGTGCCAGCAGCGCACTCGGACTAGCCTCCACAGATACGCAGTATTTT
D gene: TRBD2; V gene: TRBV2; clone size: .; J gene: TRBJ2-5; CDR3 protein: CASRGTSGAQETQYF; CDR3 DNA: TGTGCCAGCAGGGGGACTAGCGGGGCTCAAGAGACCCAGTACTTC
D gene: TRBD2; V gene: TRBV18; clone size: .; J gene: TRBJ2-5; CDR3 protein: CASSPSSGGQETQYF; CDR3 DNA: TGTGCCAGCTCACCATCTAGCGGGGGGCAAGAGACCCAGTACTTC
D gene: TRBD1; V gene: TRBV12-3/TRBV12-4; clone size: many; J gene: TRBJ1-2; CDR3 protein: CASSFGTDPYGYTF; CDR3 DNA: TGTGCCAGCAGTTTCGGGACAGATCCCTATGGCTACACCTTC
D gene: TRBD2; V gene: TRBV4-1; clone size: .; J gene: TRBJ2-7; CDR3 protein: CASSPGIAGGNEQYF; CDR3 DNA: TGCGCCAGCAGCCCGGGGATAGCGGGAGGCAATGAGCAGTACTTC
D gene: TRBD2; V gene: TRBV7-8; clone size: .; J gene: TRBJ2-3; CDR3 protein: CARAGGLGDTQYF; CDR3 DNA: TGTGCCAGAGCGGGGGGATTAGGAGATACGCAGTATTTT
D gene: .; V gene: TRBV9; clone size: few; J gene: TRBJ2-3; CDR3 protein: CASSVERSDTQYF; CDR3 DNA: TGTGCCAGCAGCGTAGAGCGGTCAGATACGCAGTATTTT
D gene: .; V gene: TRBV4-1; clone size: .; J gene: TRBJ2-1; CDR3 protein: CASSQGSGPGFEQFF; CDR3 DNA: TGCGCCAGCAGCCAGGGCTCCGGGCCCGGATTCGAGCAGTTCTTC
D gene: .; V gene: TRBV12-3/TRBV12-4; clone size: .; J gene: TRBJ2-7; CDR3 protein: CASKGEFYEQYF; CDR3 DNA: TGTGCCAGCAAAGGAGAGTTCTACGAGCAGTACTTC
D gene: .; V gene: TRBV4-1; clone size: few; J gene: TRBJ1-2; CDR3 protein: CASSQEDSWGYGYTF; CDR3 DNA: TGCGCCAGCAGCCAAGAGGACAGTTGGGGGTATGGCTACACCTTC
D gene: .; V gene: TRBV12-3/TRBV12-4; clone size: few; J gene: TRBJ1-5; CDR3 protein: CASSLGGINQPQHF; CDR3 DNA: TGTGCCAGCAGTTTGGGAGGAATCAATCAGCCCCAGCATTTT
D gene: .; V gene: TRBV20-1; clone size: .; J gene: TRBJ1-4; CDR3 protein: CSALRRRGTNEKLFF; CDR3 DNA: TGCAGTGCTCTCCGGCGACGGGGGACTAATGAAAAACTGTTTTTT
D gene: TRBD2; V gene: TRBV5-1; clone size: once; J gene: TRBJ2-2; CDR3 protein: CASTRDYEGTGELFF; CDR3 DNA: TGCGCCAGCACCCGGGACTATGAAGGCACCGGGGAGCTGTTTTTT
D gene: TRBD2; V gene: TRBV7-2; clone size: .; J gene: TRBJ2-7; CDR3 protein: CPSSSPGRVGGEQYF; CDR3 DNA: TGTCCCAGCAGCTCGCCGGGCCGAGTGGGAGGGGAGCAGTACTTC
D gene: TRBD1; V gene: TRBV6-1; clone size: .; J gene: TRBJ1-5; CDR3 protein: CASRGGLDNQPQHF; CDR3 DNA: TGTGCCAGTCGAGGGGGCCTTGACAATCAGCCCCAGCATTTT
D gene: TRBD2; V gene: TRBV10-3; clone size: .; J gene: TRBJ2-3; CDR3 protein: CAISDGLVTVDTRYF; CDR3 DNA: TGTGCCATCAGCGATGGACTAGTAACGGTAGATACGCGGTATTTT
D gene: TRBD2; V gene: TRBV4-1; clone size: .; J gene: TRBJ2-3; CDR3 protein: CASSQGGAGGTSSTDTQYF; CDR3 DNA: TGCGCCAGCAGCCAAGGGGGAGCGGGGGGTACCTCTAGCACAGATACGCAGTATTTT
D gene: .; V gene: TRBV6-1; clone size: .; J gene: TRBJ1-2; CDR3 protein: CASGDDRTPYGYTF; CDR3 DNA: TGTGCCAGCGGCGACGACAGGACTCCCTATGGCTACACCTTC
D gene: TRBD1; V gene: TRBV20-1; clone size: .; J gene: TRBJ2-1; CDR3 protein: CSATDRATYNEQFF; CDR3 DNA: TGCAGTGCTACCGACAGGGCAACCTACAATGAGCAGTTCTTC
D gene: .; V gene: TRBV6-1; clone size: .; J gene: TRBJ2-6; CDR3 protein: CASKLRDGQIYGANALTF; CDR3 DNA: TGTGCCAGCAAACTCCGGGACGGTCAAATATATGGGGCCAACGCCCTGACTTTC
D gene: .; V gene: TRBV10-2; clone size: .; J gene: TRBJ2-3; CDR3 protein: CAVGTPSTDTQYF; CDR3 DNA: TGCGCCGTAGGGACACCTAGCACAGATACGCAGTATTTT
D gene: .; V gene: TRBV12-3/TRBV12-4; clone size: .; J gene: TRBJ1-5; CDR3 protein: CASSSDHSPNQPQHF; CDR3 DNA: TGTGCCAGCAGTTCAGATCACAGCCCGAATCAGCCCCAGCATTTT
D gene: TRBD1; V gene: TRBV18; clone size: .; J gene: TRBJ2-7; CDR3 protein: CASSPQVGTGLYEQYF; CDR3 DNA: TGTGCCAGCTCACCACAAGTCGGGACAGGGCTATACGAGCAGTACTTC
D gene: .; V gene: TRBV7-3; clone size: .; J gene: TRBJ2-7; CDR3 protein: CASSAPGLNEQYF; CDR3 DNA: TGTGCCAGCAGCGCCCCGGGGTTAAATGAGCAGTACTTC